This T cell receptor beta chain was obtained from a study of blood T cell repertoires in COVID-19 (dated by TCRdb to 2020 to 2022). For context, the study as a whole: Samples covering the acute and convalescent phases of COVID-19 were provided by collaborators in the United States, Italy and Spain. The samples were drawn from the first 160 participants of the ongoing ImmuneRACE study and from about 1,200 subjects provided by 6 global collaborators. Where available, HLA class I and class II types were obtained from metadata supplied by the sample provider rather than from assay-based typing. The sample metadata nearly always contained a de-identified subject ID, COVID-19 status, age in years and sex. The material from the prospective study consisted of cDNA or gDNA derived from T cells, B-cell-depleted T cells, or PBMCs. Deeply sampled blood TCRbeta repertoires from subjects exposed to, actively infected with, or recovered from COVID-19 were included in the dataset. The repertoires were released in a freely available public database intended as a resource for research on the immune response to SARS-CoV-2.

Details on this clone: Its antigen specificity is not known. No much larger clone exists at a distance of one base, and base qualities are not known.

Collaborating institutions collected whole blood in K2EDTA tubes following their own protocols. For TCRbeta analysis, collaborator samples were shipped as frozen whole blood, as isolated PBMCs, or as DNA extracted from either sample type. Relative to germline, V is missing 4 bases and J is missing 6 bases, with 12 bases of the junction outside any gene match. Based on the germline V gene, the CDR1 and CDR2 sequences are SGHDT and YYEEEE. Inclusive of the bounding cysteine and phenylalanine, the CDR3 is 15 residues long. The read is trimmed to its CDR3 DNA, 45 bases read in frame from base 1. The immunoSEQ Assay, a bias-controlled multiplex PCR, was used to amplify TCRbeta CDR3 regions from genomic DNA. The authors' analysis ran thus. Within the assay, amplification of reference gene primers was used to estimate how many nucleated cells each sample contained. Sequence reads were collapsed and filtered to measure the absolute abundance of every unique TCRbeta CDR3 rearrangement. For each sample, productive Simpson clonality was calculated as the square root of Simpson's diversity index over productive rearrangements. Held by TCRdb, this immuneACCESS table contains in-frame sequences only and omits some clones. Under half of the omission traces to an unresolved V gene where checked; the cause of the rest is unknown. Clone size and V and J calls were adopted from that table, with D and trimming inferred from the DNA. This sample is represented by about 200,000 clones; about three quarters of them were singletons. Of the sample, under 3.5% is held by the ten largest clones.

Summary of the overall study and its limitations: How much clinical and demographic metadata was included differed by source and by participant, and the metadata was provided uncurated.

The chain joins TRBV5-6 to TRBJ1-1; 7 nucleotides in the junction match TRBD1. The source material was peripheral blood. The sequence was obtained from a woman older than 75 with active or convalescent COVID-19. This receptor has the CDR3 CASSAGTEPWAEAFF. In nucleotides, the sequence is TGTGCCAGCAGCGCTGGGACAGAGCCTTGGGCTGAAGCTTTCTTT.